A single sample is the source of the 21 T cell receptor beta chains below, sequenced in a study of T cells in localized non-small cell lung cancer. The repertoire was sequenced with immunoSEQ multiplex PCR; TCRdb's copy has only in-frame clones and lacks some. The sample yields tens of thousands of clones, 86% seen once. The source was peripheral blood, collected before any cancer treatment. These receptors were collected from a male donor aged 60 or older with stage III squamous cell lung carcinoma.

The rearrangement joins TRBV10-3 to TRBJ1-1; the D is unclear. CDR3 length: 15 amino acids. The ends were cut back, 0 bases at V and 5 bases at J, with 13 bases in the middle. Germline CDR1 ENHRY, CDR2 SYGVKD. The CDR3 protein is CAISESPTTWTEAFF. The CDR3 DNA reads as TGTGCCATCAGTGAGTCCCCCACCACCTGGACTGAAGCTTTCTTT.

The chain couples TRBV5-5 to TRBJ2-7, with D maybe TRBD1 (6 bases). Trimming shortened V by 4 bases and J by 3 bases, and 17 bases separated the two germline ends. The germline V gene encodes CDR1 SGHKS and CDR2 YYEKEE (reference sequence). The CDR3 has 15 amino acids. CDR3 protein: CASSPDPGQNYEQYF. The CDR3 DNA reads TGTGCCAGCAGCCCGGATCCGGGACAAAACTACGAGCAGTACTTC.

The chain has TRBV6-6 and TRBJ2-1, with a weak D call TRBD2 (7 bases). CDR3 length equals 16 residues. Trimming stripped 5 bases from V and 10 bases from J, with 24 bases between. CDR1 is MNHNY and CDR2 is SVGAGI in the germline V gene (reference sequence). The DNA of the CDR3 is TGTGCCAGCAGTACTACCAGTGGGTGGGGGGGCGGAGAGCAGTTCTTC. This sequence encodes CASSTTSGWGGGEQFF.

There are a few counts of this clone. The rearrangement joins TRBV5-5 to TRBJ1-2, with D possibly being TRBD1 (6 bases). The CDR3 length is 13 residues. Trimming left V 2 bases short and J 6 bases short, with 11 bases between. CDR1 SGHKS and CDR2 YYEKEE come from the germline V gene (reference sequence). The CDR3 bases are TGTGCCAGCAGCTTTTGGACAGATAATGGCTACACCTTC. It codes for CASSFWTDNGYTF.

J is TRBJ2-1 and V is TRBV11-2; 8 bases line up with TRBD2. The CDR3 is made up of 16 amino acids. Trimming removed 2 bases from V and 3 bases from J; junction bases left unmatched: 6. Germline V CDR1 and CDR2: SGHAT, FQNNGV. The CDR3 is CASSLQAGVLYNEQFF. CDR3 nucleotide sequence: TGTGCCAGCAGCTTACAAGCGGGAGTCCTCTACAATGAGCAGTTCTTC.

The chain has TRBV11-2 and TRBJ1-4; D perhaps matches TRBD1 (5 bases). Looked up from germline, CDR1 is SGHAT and CDR2 is FQNNGV. This CDR3 has 16 amino acids. Trimming left V 0 bases short and J 8 bases short, with 16 bases between. The CDR3 loop is CASSLDSGREVEKLFF. In DNA, the CDR3 is TGTGCCAGCAGCTTAGATTCCGGCAGGGAGGTCGAAAAACTGTTTTTT.

In nucleotides, the CDR3 is TGTGCCATCAGTGATTCCCAGGGTTCCGTAGGGAACACCGGGGAGCTGTTTTTT. It codes for CAISDSQGSVGNTGELFF. The chain has TRBV10-3 and TRBJ2-2; TRBD1 might be the D (5 bases). The CDR3 contains 18 residues. The germline V gene has CDR1 ENHRY and CDR2 SYGVKD. The V gene lost 3 bases and the J gene lost 1 base, with 18 bases spanning the gap.

This clone was observed a single time. The J gene is TRBJ2-3, the V gene TRBV9; 8 nucleotides match TRBD2. Trimming at V came to 4 bases and at J to 2 bases, leaving 12 bases not matched to a gene. The germline CDR1 and CDR2 sequences are SGDLS and YYNGEE. The CDR3 is made up of 17 amino acids. The CDR3 DNA is TGTGCCAGCAGCCTAGGCCTCACTAGCGGCAACACAGATACGCAGTATTTT. Protein sequence: CASSLGLTSGNTDTQYF. The whole variable domain, filled in from reference TRBV9 and TRBJ2-3, reads DSGVTQTPKHLITATGQRVTLRCSPRSGDLSVYWYQQSLDQGLQFLIQYYNGEERAKGNILERFSAQQFPDLHSELNLSSLELGDSALYFCASSLGLTSGNTDTQYFGPGTRLTVL.

The gene calls are TRBV7-2 and TRBJ1-5, with 8 bases lining up with TRBD1. The CDR3 covers 14 residues. Germline V lookup: CDR1 SGHTA, CDR2 FQGNSA. Trimming removed 5 bases from V and 7 bases from J; junction bases left unmatched: 7. The CDR3: CASSRSGGIQPQHF. The CDR3 DNA reads TGTGCCAGCAGCCGTTCAGGGGGCATACAGCCCCAGCATTTT.

This chain uses TRBV7-6 with TRBJ2-7; 7 positions match TRBD1. The CDR3 spans 13 residues. The J segment lost 6 bases and the V segment lost 5 bases, leaving 7 bases of the junction unmatched. The V gene's germline CDR1 is SGHVS and CDR2 FNYEAQ. For the CDR3, the DNA is TGTGCCAGCAGCAGACAGGGTACGAGCGAGCAGTACTTC. Protein: CASSRQGTSEQYF.

The rearrangement uses TRBV13 and TRBJ2-6; possible D gene TRBD2, 5 bases. Trimming cost V 4 bases and J 2 bases, with 12 bases left between them. The CDR3 covers 16 residues. Germline-derived CDR1 and CDR2 are PRHDT and FYEKMQ (reference sequence). CDR3 nucleotide sequence: TGTGCCAGCAGCTACCTCTGGACTCCTGGGGCCAACGTCCTGACTTTC. Translated: CASSYLWTPGANVLTF. Filled out from reference TRBV13 and TRBJ2-6, the complete variable domain reads AAGVIQSPRHLIKEKRETATLKCYPIPRHDTVYWYQQGPGQDPQFLISFYEKMQSDKGSIPDRFSAQQFSDYHSELNMSSLELGDSALYFCASSYLWTPGANVLTFGAGSRLTVL.

CDR3 loop: CASSENSRGKAFF. Here the CDR3 DNA reads TGTGCCAGCAGTGAAAATTCTCGGGGCAAAGCTTTCTTT. The V gene is TRBV25-1, the J gene TRBJ1-1, with D possibly being TRBD1 (5 bases). Trimming took off 2 bases at V and 9 bases at J, with 13 bases between the two ends. This CDR3 region has 13 residues. CDR1 and CDR2 (germline): MGHDK, SYGVNS.

CDR3 residues: CASSLETGGHQPQHF. DNA of the CDR3: TGTGCCAGCAGCTTAGAGACAGGGGGTCATCAGCCCCAGCATTTT. The chain couples TRBV11-2 to TRBJ1-5; the match to TRBD1 covers 9 bases. This CDR3 region has 15 residues. Germline V gene data show CDR1 as SGHAT and CDR2 as FQNNGV. The V segment lost 0 bases and the J segment 5 bases; nucleotides outside the gene matches: 2.

The chain carries TRBV5-1 and TRBJ2-7; 9 nucleotides match TRBD2. The CDR3 contains 18 residues. Germline-derived CDR1 and CDR2 are SGHRS and YFSETQ. The trim removed 4 bases at V and 5 bases at J, leaving 19 bases unmatched. For the CDR3, the DNA is TGCGCCAGCAGCCGGGCTGGGACTAGCCGCTTAGGTGCCCACGAGCAGTACTTC. It is translated as CASSRAGTSRLGAHEQYF.

This chain uses TRBV9 with TRBJ2-2; D is possibly TRBD1 (5 bases). The CDR3 has 14 residues. Germline V gene data show CDR1 as SGDLS and CDR2 as YYNGEE. The V end was cut by 4 bases, the J end by 4 bases, with 11 bases between. Here the CDR3 reads CASSKSRVTGELFF. The CDR3 DNA is TGTGCCAGCAGCAAGTCCAGGGTCACCGGGGAGCTGTTTTTT.

This clone was detected once. One junction end disagrees with the germline gene, perhaps due to a read error. The J gene is TRBJ2-6, the V gene TRBV15; 7 bases are shared with TRBD1. The CDR3 loop spans 18 amino acids. Germline lookup yields CDR1 LNHNV and CDR2 YYDKDF (reference sequence). As DNA, the CDR3 is TGTGCCACCAGCCGAGACTGGGGCAGGGGGACAGGGGCCAACGTCCTGACTTTC. This gives the protein CATSRDWGRGTGANVLTF.

V is TRBV4-2 and J is TRBJ1-1, with D unclear. Trimming pared 4 bases from V and 4 bases from J, leaving 16 bases between. This CDR3 has 15 amino acids. CDR1 and CDR2 (germline): LGHNA, YNFKEQ. CDR3 sequence (DNA): TGTGCCAGCAGCCCGCCCGAATCGGCTGGCACTGAAGCTTTCTTT. It codes for CASSPPESAGTEAFF.

V is TRBV28 and J is TRBJ2-2, with D perhaps TRBD1 (5 bases). CDR1 MDHEN and CDR2 SYDVKM come from the germline V gene. There are 14 residues in the CDR3. V lost 5 bases to trimming and J lost 4 bases, with 11 bases between them. The DNA of the CDR3 is TGTGCCAGCAGTCCCCAGGGAAGCACCGGGGAGCTGTTTTTT. Its translation: CASSPQGSTGELFF.

The chain uses TRBV5-1 and TRBJ1-4, with D possibly being TRBD1 (5 bases). Germline V lookup: CDR1 SGHRS, CDR2 YFSETQ. V was shortened by 4 bases and J by 7 bases, with 8 bases between the two germline ends. The CDR3 consists of 12 residues. The CDR3 DNA sequence: TGCGCCAGCAGCCCGGGGCCTGAAAAACTGTTTTTT. This encodes CASSPGPEKLFF.

This clone was seen once. DNA for the CDR3: TGCAGTGCTAGTTTAGGGGATGGCTACACCTTC. Amino acids: CSASLGDGYTF. The chain carries TRBV20-1 and TRBJ1-2; D may be TRBD1 (5 bases). Germline V lookup: CDR1 DFQATT, CDR2 SNEGSKA (reference sequence). V lost 3 bases and J lost 6, with 8 bases in between. The CDR3 is made up of 11 amino acids.

This clone has just one count. This rearrangement joins TRBV18 to TRBJ2-4; weak D call: TRBD2 (6 bases). V shed 3 bases and J shed 3 bases, with 9 bases lying between them. The CDR3 sequence is 14 residues long. Germline lookup yields CDR1 KGHSH and CDR2 LQKENI. CDR3 amino acids: CASSPIGGKNIQYF. The DNA for the CDR3 is TGTGCCAGCTCACCTATCGGGGGCAAAAACATTCAGTACTTC.